Following are 25 T cell receptor beta chains from one sample sequenced in a study of blood T cell repertoires in COVID-19. Measured with immunoSEQ multiplex PCR; TCRdb has only the in-frame clones, and not every one. Here the sample spans about 220,000 clones, 82% being singletons. The sequencing sample was made of peripheral blood. Receptor source: a woman at least 80 years old with acute or convalescent COVID-19.

This clone was counted once. The V call is TRBV7-9, the J call TRBJ1-6; possibly TRBD1 for D (5 bases). The CDR3 spans 17 residues. Germline V gene data show CDR1 as SEHNR and CDR2 as FQNEAQ (reference sequence). With 5 bases removed from V and 10 bases from J, the gap between germline ends came to 24 bases. The CDR3 loop is CASSQSSPGTILSPLHF. CDR3 coding DNA: TGTGCCAGCAGCCAAAGCAGCCCCGGGACTATCCTGTCACCCCTCCACTTT. The full variable domain, rest sourced from reference TRBV7-9 and TRBJ1-6, is DTGVSQNPRHKITKRGQNVTFRCDPISEHNRLYWYRQTLGQGPEFLTYFQNEAQLEKSRLLSDRFSAERPKGSFSTLEIQRTEQGDSAMYLCASSQSSPGTILSPLHFGNGTRLTVT.

The V gene is TRBV10-3, the J gene TRBJ1-2; D gene unclear. Trimming stripped 5 bases from V and 2 bases from J, with 12 bases between. Germline V gene sequence: CDR1 ENHRY, CDR2 SYGVKD. CDR3 length: 14 amino acids. This chain's CDR3 is CAISRTGGNYGYTF. For the CDR3, the DNA is TGTGCCATCAGTCGGACGGGAGGGAACTATGGCTACACCTTC.

V and J are TRBV5-4 and TRBJ2-3; 12 bases map to TRBD2. The CDR3 length is 20 residues. V lost 2 bases and J lost 0; bases outside the gene matches: 13. Looked up from germline, CDR1 is SGHNT and CDR2 is YYREEE (reference sequence). CDR3 residues: CASSFPAASGGASSTDTQYF. The CDR3 DNA is TGTGCCAGCAGCTTCCCCGCGGCTAGCGGGGGGGCCTCGAGCACAGATACGCAGTATTTT.

This chain uses TRBV7-8 with TRBJ1-1; 7 positions match TRBD1. Trimming cost V 7 bases and J 0 bases; bases outside gene matches: 14. This CDR3 spans 17 amino acids. Per germline, CDR1 SGHVS and CDR2 FQNEAQ. CDR3 bases: TGTGCCAGCACCTCTATAGGGGGCTCCCGTCTGAACACTGAAGCTTTCTTT. Translating it yields CASTSIGGSRLNTEAFF.

This chain connects TRBV10-3 to TRBJ1-5; 10 nucleotides align to TRBD1. J gave up 3 bases and V 5 bases, and 4 bases lay outside the gene matches. This CDR3 is built from 15 residues. Germline V gene lookup returns CDR1 ENHRY and CDR2 SYGVKD. CDR3 sequence reads: CAISPGQGYNQPQHF. CDR3 sequence (DNA): TGTGCCATCAGTCCGGGACAGGGGTACAATCAGCCCCAGCATTTT.

This clone was detected a few times. The chain carries TRBV5-1 and TRBJ1-2, with D possibly being TRBD1 (5 bases). Germline CDR1 SGHRS, CDR2 YFSETQ. V lost 2 bases, J lost 12 bases, and 23 bases lay in between. This CDR3 is built from 15 residues. CDR3 loop: CASSLSWRGDYVNTF. DNA of the CDR3: TGCGCCAGCAGCTTAAGTTGGAGGGGAGACTATGTCAACACCTTC.

The chain couples TRBV9 to TRBJ1-5; D is unclear. Germline V gene data show CDR1 as SGDLS and CDR2 as YYNGEE. Trimming stripped 0 bases from V and 2 bases from J, with 9 bases between. There are 15 residues in the CDR3. The CDR3 sequence is CASSVGVEGNQPQHF. The CDR3 DNA follows: TGTGCCAGCAGCGTAGGGGTGGAGGGCAATCAGCCCCAGCATTTT.

This sequence joins TRBV11-3 and TRBJ2-1; 8 nucleotides match TRBD1. J gave up 7 bases and V 7 bases, and 6 bases lay outside the gene matches. The CDR3 contains 13 residues. Per germline, CDR1 SGHNT and CDR2 YENEEA. CDR3 in DNA: TGTGCCAGCACTGTAACAGGGGGGAATGAGCAGTTCTTC. This encodes CASTVTGGNEQFF.

The V and J genes are TRBV6-1 and TRBJ1-4; tentatively, D is TRBD1 (5 bases). The CDR3 consists of 16 residues. V shed 1 base and J shed 6 bases, with 15 bases lying between them. Germline CDR1 reads MNHNS; CDR2 reads SASEGT. The CDR3 DNA sequence: TGTGCCAGCAGTGAAGAGGGCAGGGTTGAACATGAAAAACTGTTTTTT. Its protein is CASSEEGRVEHEKLFF.

Only a few counts were recorded for this clone. The V call is TRBV28, the J call TRBJ2-7; 10 bases are shared with TRBD1. Germline assignment: CDR1 MDHEN and CDR2 SYDVKM. This CDR3 comprises 16 residues. After removal of 4 bases from V and 6 bases from J, the junction contained 12 bases not matched to a gene. The CDR3, as DNA: TGTGCCAGCAGTTCTCCTCCGGGACAGGGGCCCCTCGAGCAGTACTTC. Residues: CASSSPPGQGPLEQYF.

The V and J genes are TRBV10-3 and TRBJ2-1, with D tentatively TRBD1 (5 bases). This CDR3 spans 11 amino acids. The ends were cut back, 11 bases at V and 4 bases at J, with 9 bases in the middle. Germline V gene sequence: CDR1 ENHRY, CDR2 SYGVKD. This CDR3 reads CASTGYNEQFF. In DNA form, the CDR3 reads TGTGCCTCCACAGGATACAATGAGCAGTTCTTC.

With respect to this clone: At the DNA level, this CDR3 is encoded by other sequences in the same sample as well. The chain links TRBV7-2 to TRBJ2-7, with D tentatively TRBD1 (6 bases). With 1 base removed from V and 2 bases from J, the gap between germline ends came to 9 bases. The CDR3 runs 14 residues. CDR1 and CDR2 (germline): SGHTA, FQGNSA. For the CDR3, the DNA is TGTGCCAGCAGCTTAGGTGGACAGACCTACGAGCAGTACTTC. Translating it yields CASSLGGQTYEQYF.

The rearrangement links TRBV7-3 to TRBJ2-3; D is possibly TRBD2 (6 bases). This CDR3 comprises 18 residues. CDR1 is SGHTA and CDR2 is FQGTGA in the germline V gene. Trimming took off 0 bases at V and 0 bases at J, with 16 bases between the two ends. The CDR3 spells CASSLTPLGRGSTDTQYF. The CDR3, as DNA: TGTGCCAGCAGCTTAACCCCCTTAGGGCGGGGCAGCACAGATACGCAGTATTTT.

This chain uses TRBV5-5 with TRBJ1-3, with D possibly TRBD1 on 5 matching bases. In germline, CDR1 is SGHKS, CDR2 YYEKEE (reference sequence). CDR3 length: 14 amino acids. V was shortened by 6 bases and J by 5 bases, with 15 bases between the two germline ends. CDR3 DNA: TGTGCCAGCAACTTACCACAGGAGAGAAACACCATATATTTT. Its protein product is CASNLPQERNTIYF.

The V call is TRBV4-1, the J call TRBJ1-2, with TRBD1 as a possible D gene (6 bases). V was pared by 4 bases and J by 2 bases, with 11 bases between. CDR1 is MGHRA, CDR2 YSYEKL, per germline. The CDR3 has 14 residues. The CDR3 here is CASSPQDRNYGYTF. The DNA of the CDR3 is TGCGCCAGCAGCCCCCAGGACAGAAACTATGGCTACACCTTC.

The sample holds a few counts of this clone. V is TRBV9 and J is TRBJ2-2, with 7 bases lining up with TRBD1. J gave up 3 bases and V 3 bases, and 5 bases lay outside the gene matches. The CDR3 runs 15 residues. The germline V gene has CDR1 SGDLS and CDR2 YYNGEE. The CDR3 sequence is CASSGPTGHTGELFF. The CDR3 bases are TGTGCCAGCAGCGGCCCGACAGGGCACACCGGGGAGCTGTTTTTT.

The chain combines TRBV19 with TRBJ2-2; TRBD2 is a possible D gene (5 bases). Trimming left V 9 bases short and J 4 bases short, with 18 bases between. The length of the CDR3 is 15 residues. Germline V gene data show CDR1 as LNHDA and CDR2 as SQIVND (reference sequence). This CDR3 is CASRTGIIGTGELFF. The CDR3, as DNA: TGTGCCAGCAGGACCGGGATCATTGGCACCGGGGAGCTGTTTTTT.

V usage is TRBV6-6 and J usage is TRBJ1-5; maybe TRBD1 (6 bases). CDR3 length: 15 residues. Germline CDR1 MNHNY, CDR2 SVGAGI (reference sequence). Deletions cut 2 bases from V and 1 base from J, with 9 bases between. The CDR3 spells CASSYVRGSNQPQHF. The CDR3 nucleotides read TGTGCCAGCAGTTACGTCAGGGGAAGCAATCAGCCCCAGCATTTT.

The chain couples TRBV6-5 to TRBJ1-2; 9 bases align to TRBD1. Germline-derived CDR1 and CDR2 are MNHEY and SVGAGI. J was trimmed by 7 bases and V by 0 bases; bases with no gene match: 9. The CDR3 is made up of 16 amino acids. The CDR3 DNA follows: TGTGCCAGCAGTTACTCGGGACACACAGGGGGCAGTGGCTACACCTTC. This translates into CASSYSGHTGGSGYTF.

V is TRBV5-1 and J is TRBJ2-3; D uncertain. Germline assignment: CDR1 SGHRS and CDR2 YFSETQ. This CDR3 region has 14 residues. V was shortened by 4 bases and J by 1 base, with 10 bases between the two germline ends. CDR3 DNA: TGCGCCAGCAGCCCCTCTTCCGGCACAGATACGCAGTATTTT. Amino acids: CASSPSSGTDTQYF.

This clone was counted a few times. The rearrangement links TRBV15 to TRBJ1-1; D may be TRBD1 (6 bases). The germline V gene encodes CDR1 LNHNV and CDR2 YYDKDF (reference sequence). V gave up 0 bases and J gave up 3 bases, with 14 bases separating them. This CDR3 has 16 residues. Here the CDR3 reads CATSRDLAGADTEAFF. DNA of the CDR3: TGTGCCACCAGCAGAGATTTGGCGGGGGCGGACACTGAAGCTTTCTTT.

The chain has TRBV18 and TRBJ1-2, with D tentatively TRBD1 (6 bases). V shed 2 bases and J shed 8 bases, with 12 bases lying between them. The CDR3 spans 13 residues. CDR1 is KGHSH and CDR2 is LQKENI in the germline V gene. The CDR3 bases are TGTGCCAGCTCACCAGGACAGATGTACGGCTACACCTTC. It specifies CASSPGQMYGYTF.

The genes are TRBV3-1 (or the pseudogene TRBV3-2) and TRBJ1-2, with 8 bases lining up with TRBD1. V shed 4 bases, J shed 6 bases, and the junction held 10 bases outside the gene matches. Germline lookup yields CDR1 LGHDT and CDR2 YNNKEL (reference sequence). This CDR3 is built from 15 residues. The CDR3 bases are TGTGCCAGCAGCCTTACTACCTGGACAGGGAATGGCTACACCTTC. Its protein is CASSLTTWTGNGYTF.

V usage is TRBV4-2 and J usage is TRBJ1-1; TRBD1 might be the D (5 bases). Germline CDR1 and CDR2: LGHNA and YNFKEQ. The CDR3 loop spans 15 amino acids. V lost 0 bases and J 3 bases, leaving 11 bases between the germline ends. This CDR3 reads CASSQDRQSYTEAFF. The CDR3 nucleotides are TGTGCCAGCAGCCAAGATCGACAGTCCTACACTGAAGCTTTCTTT.

This clone was detected once. This sample includes further DNA sequences coding for the same CDR3. The V gene is TRBV5-1, the J gene TRBJ2-1; 8 positions agree with TRBD2. Germline values: CDR1 SGHRS, CDR2 YFSETQ. J gave up 0 bases and V 5 bases, and 4 bases lay outside the gene matches. The CDR3 runs to 15 residues. The CDR3 nucleotides are TGCGCCAGCAGTTCCAGCGGGGGCTCCTACAATGAGCAGTTCTTC. Protein product: CASSSSGGSYNEQFF.